This T cell receptor beta chain was recorded in a study of spatial heterogeneity in lung cancer. Study as a whole: Detection consistently captured more beta-chain sequences than alpha-chain sequences. The correlation between TCR transcript counts in tumor regions and a T cell module score from matched bulk RNA-seq was strong.

Every individual TCR cDNA molecule carried its own unique molecular identifier, which allowed correction of PCR and sequencing errors. MiXCR, applied by TCRdb to the 5' RACE reads, yields one record per CDR3 protein. The data show 17,000 or so distinct CDR3 sequences, with 6.2% seen just once and under 7% held by the top ten. CDR1 is SEHNR, CDR2 FQNEAQ, per germline (reference sequence). The length of the CDR3 is 14 residues. Between the trimmed V and J ends, which lost 2 bases and 2 bases, there was a span of 8 bases. This clonotype showed up many times. The antigen is undetermined. As an off-target read in a library built for alpha chains, this beta chain has a frequency of little significance. Time point indicated: sample taken at primary tumor resection. In each case, whole RNA from tumor, nontumor lung or frozen PBMC was sequenced unsorted. Findings and caveats of the study: Higher tumor mutation counts went along with higher counts of expanded intratumoral alpha and beta TCRs.

This clonotype was sampled from a male donor with early-stage non-small cell lung cancer. The rearrangement uses TRBV7-9 and TRBJ2-3, with a weak D call TRBD2 (6 bases). This specimen was lung tumor tissue, taken at surgery. The CDR3, as DNA: TGTGCCAGCAGCTTATCTAGCGCCACAGATACGCAGTATTTT. This translates into CASSLSSATDTQYF. The whole variable domain, filled in from reference TRBV7-9 and TRBJ2-3, reads DTGVSQNPRHKITKRGQNVTFRCDPISEHNRLYWYRQTLGQGPEFLTYFQNEAQLEKSRLLSDRFSAERPKGSFSTLEIQRTEQGDSAMYLCASSLSSATDTQYFGPGTRLTVL.